This TCR beta chain was observed in a study of early stage breast cancer tumors. Study overall: Among around twelve ER+/PR+/HER2- tumors, eight were ductal, four lobular. Each sample averaged approximately 10-fold read coverage. Whole-study findings and limits: In about 90% of the 16 patients, blood comparison separated tumor from normal breast.

The repertoire was sequenced with immunoSEQ multiplex PCR; TCRdb's copy has only in-frame clones and lacks some. The sample lists tens of thousands of clones, less than 85% occurring once. The CDR3 runs 13 residues. CDR1 is KGHSH and CDR2 is LQKENI in the germline V gene. The V and J ends lost 6 bases and 3 bases respectively, with 12 bases between them. In regard to this clone: Its specificity is not known.

The sample consisted of blood. The chain joins TRBV18 to TRBJ2-7; D is perhaps TRBD2 (6 bases). The receptor was isolated from a person in their sixties with breast cancer. Written as DNA, the CDR3 is TGTGCCAGCTCGGGCGGGGCTAACTACGAGCAGTACTTC. It yields the protein CASSGGANYEQYF.